This note documents a single TCR beta chain sequence. What it binds is unknown. The germline gives CDR1 SGDLS, CDR2 YYNGEE. Trimming pared 0 bases from V and 10 bases from J, leaving 5 bases between. The CDR3 is made up of 12 amino acids. What was sequenced were expressed TCRB transcripts, since all of the isolated RNA had been reverse transcribed. Assay used: immunoSEQ multiplex PCR; TCRdb lists only in-frame clones, some missing. The sample shows 200,000 to 300,000 clones, 11% of them seen only once. Sorting based on CD45RO/CCR7/CD25/CD127/CD95/CD27 separated CD4+ naive, central memory, regulatory and stem cell-like memory cells. The data derive from a study of beta chain features in type 1 diabetes. Points from the study as a whole: The influence of HLA type on TCRB rearrangement stayed undetermined. All four CD4+ subsets from Type 1 diabetes patients carried moderately but significantly shorter TCRB CDR3s.

The V gene is TRBV9, the J gene TRBJ1-6; the D is unclear. The clonotype was recovered from a man aged 30 to 45 with type 1 diabetes. Sample: naive CD4+ T cells from blood. The CDR3 nucleotides read TGTGCCAGCAGCGTAGGAGAATCACCCCTCCACTTT. Its protein is CASSVGESPLHF.